This T cell receptor (beta chain) was recorded in a study of T cell responses to AZD1222 COVID-19 vaccine. Generated by immunoSEQ multiplex PCR, the TCRdb table keeps only in-frame clones and is missing some. The top ten hold 1.5% to 2% of the sample, which has some 190,000 clones, 80% to 95% seen once. This sequence originates from an adult who received the AZD1222 COVID-19 vaccine. The sequencing used peripheral blood, collected 28 days after the second AZD1222 dose.

CDR3 residues: CASSSGNTIYF. In DNA form, the CDR3 reads TGTGCCAGCAGTTCGGGAAACACCATATATTTT. V and J are TRBV12-3 or TRBV12-4 and TRBJ1-3; D gene ambiguous. The V end was cut by 4 bases, the J end by 4 bases, with 2 bases between. This CDR3 is 11 amino acids long.